This T cell receptor (beta chain) originates from a study of blood T cell repertoires in COVID-19. Across the study: Collection of acute and convalescent COVID-19 samples took place in the United States, Italy and Spain. Nucleic acid was either cDNA or gDNA, and it came from T cells, B-cell-depleted T cells, or PBMCs.

Germline CDR1 and CDR2: SGHRS and YFSETQ. This CDR3 contains 14 residues. The V end was cut by 0 bases, the J end by 7 bases, with 8 bases between. Libraries were prepared by immunoSEQ multiplex PCR; TCRdb keeps only in-frame clonotypes and omits some of them. Of about 100,000 clones in the sample, over 70% were seen once. Source material: peripheral blood. V is TRBV5-1 and J is TRBJ1-6; unclear D gene. This TCR derives from a man aged 50-60 years who had recovered from COVID-19. The chain's CDR3 is CASSLAGSNSPLHF. DNA for the CDR3: TGCGCCAGCAGCTTGGCCGGGAGCAATTCACCCCTCCACTTT.